The T cell receptor beta chain described here comes from a study of identical twins. TCRdb recomputed calls from the 5' RACE reads with MiXCR, one row per CDR3 protein. The sample has about 890,000 distinct CDR3 sequences, roughly an eighth seen once; the top ten hold around 1.5%. This CDR3 is built from 17 residues. Trimming shortened V by 6 bases and J by 0 bases, and 15 bases separated the two germline ends. These records were also assigned to another study, of yellow fever vaccine responses in identical twins.

This TCR was sampled from a woman aged 18-29 years in good health. The rearrangement links TRBV12-3 or TRBV12-4 to TRBJ2-6, with D maybe TRBD1 (6 bases). Sequencing was carried out using PBMCs. The CDR3 DNA follows: TGTGCCAGCAGCCCACAGGGTTGGAACTCTGGGGCCAACGTCCTGACTTTC. This sequence encodes CASSPQGWNSGANVLTF.